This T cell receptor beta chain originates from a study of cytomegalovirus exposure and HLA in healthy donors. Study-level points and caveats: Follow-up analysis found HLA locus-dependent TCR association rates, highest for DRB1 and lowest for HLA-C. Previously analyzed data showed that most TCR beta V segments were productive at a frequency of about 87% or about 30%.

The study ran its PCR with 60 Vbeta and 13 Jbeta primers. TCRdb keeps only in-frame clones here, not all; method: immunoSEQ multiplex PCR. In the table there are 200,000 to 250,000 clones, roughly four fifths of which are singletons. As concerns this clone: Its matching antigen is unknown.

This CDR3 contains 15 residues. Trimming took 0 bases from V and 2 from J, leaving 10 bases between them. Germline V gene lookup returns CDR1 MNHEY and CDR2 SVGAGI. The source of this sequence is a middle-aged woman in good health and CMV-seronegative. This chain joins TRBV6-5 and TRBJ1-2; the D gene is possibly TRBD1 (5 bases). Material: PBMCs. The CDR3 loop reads CASSYSARVNYGYTF. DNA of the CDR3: TGTGCCAGCAGTTACTCGGCCAGGGTAAACTATGGCTACACCTTC.